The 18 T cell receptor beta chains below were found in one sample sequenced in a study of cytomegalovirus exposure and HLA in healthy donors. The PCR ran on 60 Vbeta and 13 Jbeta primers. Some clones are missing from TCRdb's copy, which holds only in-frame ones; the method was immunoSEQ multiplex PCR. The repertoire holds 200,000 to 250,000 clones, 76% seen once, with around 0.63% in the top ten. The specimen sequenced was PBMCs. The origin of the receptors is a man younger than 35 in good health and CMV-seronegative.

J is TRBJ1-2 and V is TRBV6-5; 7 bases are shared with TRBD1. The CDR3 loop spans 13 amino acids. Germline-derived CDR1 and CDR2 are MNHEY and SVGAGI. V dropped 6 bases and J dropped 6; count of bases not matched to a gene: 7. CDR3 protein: CASRSDRAHGYTF. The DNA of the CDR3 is TGTGCCAGCAGATCAGACAGGGCCCATGGCTACACCTTC.

CDR3 loop: CASSLKGLSRVHEQFF. CDR3 nucleotides: TGTGCCAGCAGCCTAAAGGGACTTTCAAGGGTCCATGAGCAGTTCTTC. This chain uses TRBV7-9 with TRBJ2-1; D is possibly TRBD2 (6 bases). The CDR3 covers 16 residues. V was trimmed by 5 bases and J by 8 bases, leaving 22 bases between them. Per germline, CDR1 SEHNR and CDR2 FQNEAQ (reference sequence).

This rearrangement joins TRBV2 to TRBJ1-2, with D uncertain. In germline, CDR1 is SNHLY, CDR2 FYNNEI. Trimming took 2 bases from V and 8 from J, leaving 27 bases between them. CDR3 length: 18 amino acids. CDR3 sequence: CASSELMAGGDRSSGYTF. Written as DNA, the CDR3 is TGTGCCAGCAGTGAACTTATGGCAGGAGGTGACCGCTCTAGCGGCTACACCTTC. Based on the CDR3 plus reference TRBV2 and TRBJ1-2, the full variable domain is EPEVTQTPSHQVTQMGQEVILRCVPISNHLYFYWYRQILGQKVEFLVSFYNNEISEKSEIFDDQFSVERPDGSNFTLKIRSTKLEDSAMYFCASSELMAGGDRSSGYTFGSGTRLTVV.

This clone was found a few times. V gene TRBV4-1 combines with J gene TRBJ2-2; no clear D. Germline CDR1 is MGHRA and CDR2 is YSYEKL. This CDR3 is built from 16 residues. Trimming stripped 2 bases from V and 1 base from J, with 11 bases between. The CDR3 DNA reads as TGCGCCAGCAGCCAATATCGTGCCAGGAACACCGGGGAGCTGTTTTTT. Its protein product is CASSQYRARNTGELFF.

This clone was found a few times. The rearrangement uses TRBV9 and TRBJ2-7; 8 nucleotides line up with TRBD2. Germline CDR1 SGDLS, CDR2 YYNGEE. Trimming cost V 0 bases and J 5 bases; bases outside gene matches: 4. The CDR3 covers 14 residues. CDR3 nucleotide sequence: TGTGCCAGCAGCGTAGCGGGAGGGCTTAACGAGCAGTACTTC. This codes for CASSVAGGLNEQYF.

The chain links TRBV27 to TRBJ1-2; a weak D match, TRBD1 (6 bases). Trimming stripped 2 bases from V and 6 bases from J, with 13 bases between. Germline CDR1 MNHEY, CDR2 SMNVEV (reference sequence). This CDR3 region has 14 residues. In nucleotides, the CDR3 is TGTGCCAGCAGTTTAAGGGCAGGGACAAATGGCTACACCTTC. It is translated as CASSLRAGTNGYTF.

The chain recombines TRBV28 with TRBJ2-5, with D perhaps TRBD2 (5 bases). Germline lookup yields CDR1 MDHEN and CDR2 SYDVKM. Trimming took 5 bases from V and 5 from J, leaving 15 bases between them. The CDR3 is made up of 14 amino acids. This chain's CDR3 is CASSAPRTGETQYF. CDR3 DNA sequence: TGTGCCAGCAGTGCACCTCGGACTGGCGAGACCCAGTACTTC.

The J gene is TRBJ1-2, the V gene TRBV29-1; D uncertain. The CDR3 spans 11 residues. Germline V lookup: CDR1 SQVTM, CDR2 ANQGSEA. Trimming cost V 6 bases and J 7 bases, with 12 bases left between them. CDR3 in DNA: TGCAGCGTCTCAACAGTGAGTGGCTACACCTTC. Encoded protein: CSVSTVSGYTF. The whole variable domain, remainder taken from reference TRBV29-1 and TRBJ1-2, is SAVISQKPSRDICQRGTSLTIQCQVDSQVTMMFWYRQQPGQSLTLIATANQGSEATYESGFVIDKFPISRPNLTFSTLTVSNMSPEDSSIYLCSVSTVSGYTFGSGTRLTVV.

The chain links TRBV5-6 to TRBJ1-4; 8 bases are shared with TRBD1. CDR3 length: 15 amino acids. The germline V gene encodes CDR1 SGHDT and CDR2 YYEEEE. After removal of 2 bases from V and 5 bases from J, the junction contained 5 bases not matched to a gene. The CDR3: CASSFWTGTNEKLFF. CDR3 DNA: TGTGCCAGCAGCTTTTGGACAGGGACGAATGAAAAACTGTTTTTT.

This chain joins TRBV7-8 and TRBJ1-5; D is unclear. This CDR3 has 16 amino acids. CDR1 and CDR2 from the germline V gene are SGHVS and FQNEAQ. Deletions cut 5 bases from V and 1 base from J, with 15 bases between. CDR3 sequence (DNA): TGTGCCAGCAGCGCGAGCGGGTGGGTAAGCAATCAGCCCCAGCATTTT. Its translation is CASSASGWVSNQPQHF.

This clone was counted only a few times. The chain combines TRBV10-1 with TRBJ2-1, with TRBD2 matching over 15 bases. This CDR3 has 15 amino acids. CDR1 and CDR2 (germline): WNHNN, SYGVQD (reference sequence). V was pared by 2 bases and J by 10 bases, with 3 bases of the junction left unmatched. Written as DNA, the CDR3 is TGCGCCAGCAGTGAGGGGACTAGCGGGAGGTGGGAGCAGTTCTTC. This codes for CASSEGTSGRWEQFF.

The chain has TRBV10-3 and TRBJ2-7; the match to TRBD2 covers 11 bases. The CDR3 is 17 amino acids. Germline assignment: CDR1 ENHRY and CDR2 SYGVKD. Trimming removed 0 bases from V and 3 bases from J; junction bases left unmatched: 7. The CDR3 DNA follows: TGTGCCATCAGTGAGTCATCCTTGGGACTAGCGGACTACGAGCAGTACTTC. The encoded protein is CAISESSLGLADYEQYF.

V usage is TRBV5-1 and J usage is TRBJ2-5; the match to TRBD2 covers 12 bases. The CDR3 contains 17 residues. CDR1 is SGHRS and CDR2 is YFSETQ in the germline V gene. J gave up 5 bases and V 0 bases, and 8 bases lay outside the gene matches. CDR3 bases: TGCGCCAGCAGCTTGGAGGGGGGACTAGCGGGTGTTGAGACCCAGTACTTC. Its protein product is CASSLEGGLAGVETQYF.

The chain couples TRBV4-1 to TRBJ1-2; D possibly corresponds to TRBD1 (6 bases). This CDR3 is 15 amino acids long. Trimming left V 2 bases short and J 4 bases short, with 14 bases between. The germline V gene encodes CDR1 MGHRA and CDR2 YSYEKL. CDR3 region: CASSQIRGAFYGYTF. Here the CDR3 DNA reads TGCGCCAGCAGCCAAATACGGGGGGCCTTCTATGGCTACACCTTC.

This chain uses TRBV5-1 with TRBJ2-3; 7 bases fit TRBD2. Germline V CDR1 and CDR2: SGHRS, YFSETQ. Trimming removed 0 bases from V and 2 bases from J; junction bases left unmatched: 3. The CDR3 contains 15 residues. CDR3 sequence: CASSLAGGPTDTQYF. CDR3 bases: TGCGCCAGCAGCTTGGCGGGAGGTCCCACAGATACGCAGTATTTT.

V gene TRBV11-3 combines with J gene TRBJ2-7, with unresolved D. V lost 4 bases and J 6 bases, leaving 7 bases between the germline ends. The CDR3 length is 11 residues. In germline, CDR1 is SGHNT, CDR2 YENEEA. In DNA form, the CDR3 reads TGTGCCAGCAGCTCCGGTCCCGAGCAGTACTTC. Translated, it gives CASSSGPEQYF.

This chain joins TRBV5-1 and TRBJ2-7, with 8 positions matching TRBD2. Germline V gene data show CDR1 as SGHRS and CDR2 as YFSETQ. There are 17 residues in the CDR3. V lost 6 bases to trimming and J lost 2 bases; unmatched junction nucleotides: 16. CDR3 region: CASTPWETSEGAYEQYF. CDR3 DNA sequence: TGCGCCAGCACCCCATGGGAGACTAGCGAAGGAGCCTACGAGCAGTACTTC.

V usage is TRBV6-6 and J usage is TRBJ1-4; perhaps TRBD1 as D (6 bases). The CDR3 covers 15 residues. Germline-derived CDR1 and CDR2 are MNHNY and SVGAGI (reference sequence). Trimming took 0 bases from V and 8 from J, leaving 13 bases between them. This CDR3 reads CASSYSAGANEKLFF. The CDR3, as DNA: TGTGCCAGCAGTTACTCGGCAGGGGCGAACGAAAAACTGTTTTTT.